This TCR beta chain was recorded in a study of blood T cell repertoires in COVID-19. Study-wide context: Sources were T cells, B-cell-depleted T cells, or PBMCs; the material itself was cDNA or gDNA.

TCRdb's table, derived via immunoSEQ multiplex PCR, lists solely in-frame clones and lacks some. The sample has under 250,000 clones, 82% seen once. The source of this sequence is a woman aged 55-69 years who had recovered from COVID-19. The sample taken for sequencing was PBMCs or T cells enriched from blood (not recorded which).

CDR3 residues: CASSPGHLNTEAFF. The CDR3, as DNA: TGTGCCAGCAGTCCGGGACACCTAAACACTGAAGCTTTCTTT. The chain couples TRBV6-2 or TRBV6-3 to TRBJ1-1, with D maybe TRBD1 (6 bases). V was pared by 5 bases and J by 2 bases, with 12 bases between. The CDR3 loop spans 14 amino acids. In germline, CDR1 is MNHEY, CDR2 SVGEGT.